This T cell receptor beta chain stems from a study of T cell changes during pregnancy in multiple sclerosis. CDR3 length equals 14 residues. Germline CDR1 reads MGHRA; CDR2 reads YSYEKL. The V and J ends lost 1 base and 9 bases, in that order; junction bases with no gene match: 6. Sequencing used immunoSEQ multiplex PCR; TCRdb keeps in-frame clones, though not all of them. The sample includes 85,000 to 100,000 clones, 80% to 95% of them seen just once. Source: peripheral blood, taken in the first trimester of pregnancy. The chain links TRBV4-1 to TRBJ2-1, with TRBD1 identical over 7 bases. This receptor was identified in a female donor with multiple sclerosis, enrolled in a pregnancy study. The CDR3 sequence is CASSQGIGGSEQFF. Written as DNA, the CDR3 is TGCGCCAGCAGCCAAGGTATAGGGGGCAGTGAGCAGTTCTTC.